The next 23 T cell receptor beta chains were all read from a single sample in a study of graft-versus-host responses after intestinal transplantation. The protocol was immunoSEQ multiplex PCR, while the TCRdb copy is restricted to in-frame clones and leaves out a portion. The sample lists about 97,000 clones, roughly 90% occurring once. Sequencing used PBMCs, obtained just under 460 days after intestinal transplant. The source of these receptors is a human patient who received an intestinal transplant, so some T cells may come from the graft donor.

The chain combines TRBV6-5 with TRBJ2-5; no reliable D call. Germline values: CDR1 MNHEY, CDR2 SVGAGI. Trimming removed 0 bases from V and 7 bases from J, with 9 bases in between. The CDR3 consists of 13 residues. CDR3 DNA: TGTGCCAGCAGTTACTCGCCATCTGGGACCCAGTACTTC. This gives the protein CASSYSPSGTQYF.

This chain uses TRBV5-1 with TRBJ2-6; D uncertain. CDR1 is SGHRS and CDR2 is YFSETQ in the germline V gene. Deletions cut 4 bases from V and 7 bases from J, with 12 bases between. The CDR3 length is 14 residues. As DNA, the CDR3 is TGCGCCAGCAGCGACGACAAAGGAGCCAACGTCCTGACTTTC. Its translation is CASSDDKGANVLTF.

The rearrangement uses TRBV19 and TRBJ1-3; D gene ambiguous. The ends were cut back, 10 bases at V and 4 bases at J, with 14 bases in the middle. CDR3 length: 13 residues. Germline lookup yields CDR1 LNHDA and CDR2 SQIVND (reference sequence). CDR3 residues: CATSLGKGNTIYF. The CDR3 region has the DNA TGTGCCACTAGCCTGGGGAAAGGAAACACCATATATTTT.

The V and J genes are TRBV6-5 and TRBJ1-2; D is uncertain. The germline V and J ends were trimmed by 5 bases and 1 base, with 11 bases remaining between them. The germline CDR1 and CDR2 sequences are MNHEY and SVGAGI. The CDR3 is 14 amino acids. The CDR3: CASSPRPVNYGYTF. CDR3 nucleotide sequence: TGTGCCAGCAGTCCCAGGCCCGTTAACTATGGCTACACCTTC.

The chain carries TRBV21-1 and TRBJ1-5; TRBD1 is the table's D call and was not checked against the DNA. TRBV21-1 is recorded as a pseudogene. The CDR3 consists of 14 residues. CDR3 region: CASTPGTRNQPQHF. The CDR3 region has the DNA TGTGCCAGCACCCCCGGGACACGAAATCAGCCCCAGCATTTT.

The chain is built from TRBV20-1 and TRBJ1-4, with D perhaps matching TRBD1 (6 bases). V shed 8 bases and J shed 7 bases, with 11 bases lying between them. Germline V gene data show CDR1 as DFQATT and CDR2 as SNEGSKA (reference sequence). CDR3 length: 11 amino acids. CDR3 region: CSPRGGEKLFF. Here the CDR3 DNA reads TGCAGTCCCAGGGGAGGTGAAAAACTGTTTTTT.

The chain employs TRBV6-1 and TRBJ2-7; TRBD2 might be the D (5 bases). V lost 3 bases and J 2 bases, leaving 14 bases between the germline ends. Germline V gene data show CDR1 as MNHNS and CDR2 as SASEGT. The CDR3 runs to 15 residues. The DNA of the CDR3 is TGTGCCAGCAGTGAGGGAGCCCCGGTAGCCTACGAGCAGTACTTC. It specifies CASSEGAPVAYEQYF.

Points on this clone: Germline is not matched at one junction end, which may reflect a read error. The rearrangement uses TRBV7-7 and TRBJ2-5; 7 bases align to TRBD1. This CDR3 spans 14 amino acids. CDR1 and CDR2 (germline): SSHAT, FNYEAQ (reference sequence). DNA of the CDR3: TGTGCTAGCAGCCGGACAGGTTCGGGAGAGACCCAGTACTTC. It yields the protein CASSRTGSGETQYF.

V and J are TRBV5-1 and TRBJ2-3; TRBD2 matches 8 bases. The germline CDR1 and CDR2 sequences are SGHRS and YFSETQ. The CDR3 spans 14 residues. The V and J ends lost 4 bases and 4 bases, in that order; junction bases with no gene match: 5. CDR3: CASSQGLVADTQYF. Here the CDR3 DNA reads TGCGCCAGCAGCCAGGGACTAGTGGCAGATACGCAGTATTTT.

The rearrangement joins TRBV6-6 to TRBJ2-2, with no clear D. The V and J ends lost 7 bases and 4 bases respectively, with 10 bases between them. Looked up from germline, CDR1 is MNHNY and CDR2 is SVGAGI (reference sequence). The CDR3 is made up of 13 amino acids. CDR3 residues: CASTLVSTGELFF. The CDR3 DNA reads TGTGCCAGCACCTTAGTCAGCACCGGGGAGCTGTTTTTT.

J is TRBJ2-3 and V is TRBV5-6; 10 positions agree with TRBD1. Germline CDR1 SGHDT, CDR2 YYEEEE. V lost 4 bases and J lost 3; bases outside the gene matches: 14. CDR3 length equals 18 residues. CDR3 loop: CASSQGPPGQGWTDTQYF. The CDR3 nucleotides are TGTGCCAGCAGCCAAGGCCCCCCGGGACAGGGGTGGACAGATACGCAGTATTTT.

The J gene is TRBJ2-3, the V gene TRBV21-1; TRBD1 is the table's D call and was not checked against the DNA. TRBV21-1 constitutes a pseudogene. The CDR3 runs to 15 residues. The CDR3 is CASSKEGTGSDTQYF. DNA for the CDR3: TGTGCCAGCAGCAAAGAAGGGACAGGGTCCGATACGCAGTATTTT.

This chain uses TRBV27 with TRBJ1-2; a weak D match, TRBD1 (6 bases). This CDR3 spans 15 amino acids. V was trimmed by 0 bases and J by 4 bases, leaving 12 bases between them. The germline CDR1 and CDR2 sequences are MNHEY and SMNVEV (reference sequence). CDR3: CASSLSDRSGYGYTF. The CDR3 DNA is TGTGCCAGCAGTTTATCAGACAGGAGCGGCTATGGCTACACCTTC.

This chain uses TRBV10-2 with TRBJ1-5; D is unresolved. Trimming stripped 6 bases from V and 2 bases from J, with 17 bases between. CDR3 length equals 16 residues. The V gene's germline CDR1 is WSHSY and CDR2 SAAADI. CDR3 in DNA: TGCGCCAGCAGGCACACCCGGGCGGTGGGCAATCAGCCCCAGCATTTT. This codes for CASRHTRAVGNQPQHF.

This sequence joins TRBV7-2 and TRBJ1-2; D remains ambiguous. Between the trimmed V and J ends, which lost 1 base and 3 bases, there was a span of 12 bases. The CDR3 contains 15 residues. Germline loops: CDR1 SGHTA, CDR2 FQGNSA. The CDR3 region is CASSLVAGPYYGYTF. CDR3 coding DNA: TGTGCCAGCAGCTTAGTCGCAGGACCCTACTATGGCTACACCTTC.

The table lists this clone with a count of one. This chain connects TRBV11-2 to TRBJ2-5; D is possibly TRBD2 (5 bases). V lost 1 base and J lost 1, with 13 bases in between. Looked up from germline, CDR1 is SGHAT and CDR2 is FQNNGV. The CDR3 has 16 amino acids. The CDR3 region has the DNA TGTGCCAGCAGCTTAGCGGGGTTCTGGACCCAAGAGACCCAGTACTTC. Translation: CASSLAGFWTQETQYF. The full variable domain, in which reference TRBV11-2 and TRBJ2-5 provide the parts outside the CDR3, is EAGVAQSPRYKIIEKRQSVAFWCNPISGHATLYWYQQILGQGPKLLIQFQNNGVVDDSQLPKDRFSAERLKGVDSTLKIQPAKLEDSAVYLCASSLAGFWTQETQYFGPGTRLLVL.

Only a few counts were recorded for this clone. The chain combines TRBV6-1 with TRBJ1-4; D possibly corresponds to TRBD1 (6 bases). The CDR3 loop spans 15 amino acids. V shed 7 bases and J shed 11 bases, with 23 bases lying between them. In germline, CDR1 is MNHNS, CDR2 SASEGT. CDR3 nucleotide sequence: TGTGCCAGCACCATGGGGGGCAGAGAAGTGGAGAAACTGTTTTTT. Translated: CASTMGGREVEKLFF.

V is TRBV21-1 and J is TRBJ1-5. TRBV21-1 is flagged as a pseudogene. The length of the CDR3 is 12 residues. The CDR3 region is CARTNSNQPQHF. The CDR3 coding sequence is TGTGCCAGGACGAATAGCAATCAGCCCCAGCATTTT.

This chain connects TRBV5-1 to TRBJ1-1; D call uncertain. Per the germline V gene, CDR1 is SGHRS and CDR2 is YFSETQ. The CDR3 has 16 residues. The V end lost 3 bases, the J end lost 0 bases, and 15 bases lay between the germline ends. In nucleotides, the CDR3 is TGCGCCAGCAGCTCCGGAGGGCGATACATGAACACTGAAGCTTTCTTT. Its translation: CASSSGGRYMNTEAFF.

Remarks on this clone: A read error may produce the germline difference seen at one junction end. V gene TRBV7-3 combines with J gene TRBJ2-1; 8 positions agree with TRBD2. The CDR3 runs to 15 residues. The germline CDR1 and CDR2 sequences are SGHTA and FQGTGA. The CDR3 sequence: CASSLTSGGYNEQFF. The CDR3 DNA sequence: TGTGCCAGCAGCCTAACCAGCGGGGGTTACAATGAGCAGTTCTTC. Full variable domain (rest looked up from reference TRBV7-3 and TRBJ2-1): GAGVSQTPSNKVTEKGKYVELRCDPISGHTALYWYRQSLGQGPEFLIYFQGTGAADDSGLPNDRFFAVRPEGSVSTLKIQRTERGDSAVYLCASSLTSGGYNEQFFGPGTRLTVL.

The chain links TRBV10-3 to TRBJ1-5; 9 bases map to TRBD1. In germline, CDR1 is ENHRY, CDR2 SYGVKD. CDR3 size: 14 residues. V lost 6 bases, J lost 5 bases, and 5 bases stayed unmatched. The CDR3 DNA reads TGTGCCATCAGCCGACAGGGGGGGGATCAGCCCCAGCATTTT. It is translated as CAISRQGGDQPQHF.

This clone was seen just once. The gene calls are TRBV5-1 and TRBJ1-1; the match to TRBD1 covers 7 bases. Per germline, CDR1 SGHRS and CDR2 YFSETQ. V shed 0 bases, J shed 3 bases, and the junction held 5 bases outside the gene matches. The CDR3 sequence is 15 residues long. The CDR3 protein is CASSLAPGQYTEAFF. The DNA of the CDR3 is TGCGCCAGCAGCTTGGCCCCGGGACAGTACACTGAAGCTTTCTTT. Variable domain in full (rest from reference TRBV5-1 and TRBJ1-1): KAGVTQTPRYLIKTRGQQVTLSCSPISGHRSVSWYQQTPGQGLQFLFEYFSETQRNKGNFPGRFSGRQFSNSRSEMNVSTLELGDSALYLCASSLAPGQYTEAFFGQGTRLTVV.

J is TRBJ1-4 and V is TRBV27, with 7 bases that match TRBD1. The germline V gene encodes CDR1 MNHEY and CDR2 SMNVEV (reference sequence). The CDR3 is made up of 15 amino acids. Unmatched junction bases numbered 5, after V lost 3 bases and J lost 4 bases. In DNA, the CDR3 is TGTGCCAGCAGTTTCCCCGGGACAGATAATGAAAAACTGTTTTTT. It encodes CASSFPGTDNEKLFF.